The 16 T cell receptor beta chains listed next were all sequenced from one sample in a study of blood T cell repertoires in COVID-19. TCRdb's copy holds only in-frame clones and misses some; the assay was immunoSEQ multiplex PCR. Found here are approximately 75,000 clones, roughly four fifths of them singletons; the top ten hold approximately 7%. The sample comprised peripheral blood. These TCRs come from a human donor in a cohort sampled during active COVID-19.

The chain has TRBV4-2 and TRBJ2-6, with D possibly matching TRBD2 (5 bases). Germline CDR1 reads LGHNA; CDR2 reads YNFKEQ. Trimming took off 1 base at V and 1 base at J, with 14 bases between the two ends. This CDR3 spans 18 amino acids. CDR3 in DNA: TGTGCCAGCAGCCAAGTTAATCGGGGTGCTTCTGGGGCCAACGTCCTGACTTTC. The encoded protein is CASSQVNRGASGANVLTF.

The V gene is TRBV7-8, the J gene TRBJ1-2; no reliable D call. The V and J ends lost 5 bases and 4 bases respectively, with 8 bases between them. The CDR3 totals 12 residues. Germline-derived CDR1 and CDR2 are SGHVS and FQNEAQ. CDR3 bases: TGTGCCAGCAGCCCCCGGAGCTATGGCTACACCTTC. Translated, it gives CASSPRSYGYTF. Complete variable domain (other parts from reference TRBV7-8 and TRBJ1-2): GAGVSQSPRYKVAKRGQDVALRCDPISGHVSLFWYQQALGQGPEFLTYFQNEAQLDKSGLPSDRFFAERPEGSVSTLKIQRTQQEDSAVYLCASSPRSYGYTFGSGTRLTVV.

J is TRBJ1-2 and V is TRBV5-4, with D hard to call. The CDR3 spans 16 residues. Trimming removed 0 bases from V and 2 bases from J, with 14 bases in between. CDR1 is SGHNT and CDR2 is YYREEE in the germline V gene (reference sequence). CDR3 sequence: CASSLGERRSNYGYTF. The CDR3 DNA reads as TGTGCCAGCAGCTTGGGTGAGCGAAGGAGCAACTATGGCTACACCTTC.

This clone showed up just a few times. The J gene is TRBJ2-1, the V gene TRBV27, with TRBD1 as a possible D gene (6 bases). The CDR3 spans 14 residues. V was clipped by 3 bases and J by 6 bases, with 12 bases between them. Germline CDR1 and CDR2: MNHEY and SMNVEV (reference sequence). The CDR3 protein is CASSFVGQLNEQFF. CDR3 bases: TGTGCCAGCAGTTTCGTAGGACAGCTCAATGAGCAGTTCTTC.

This chain links TRBV19 with TRBJ1-2; TRBD1 matches at 10 bases. Germline trimming cut 7 bases from V and 4 bases from J; bases unmatched to any gene: 9. The germline V gene encodes CDR1 LNHDA and CDR2 SQIVND (reference sequence). This CDR3 has 15 residues. In DNA, the CDR3 is TGTGCCAGTACATCGGGACAGGGGATTACCTATGGCTACACCTTC. Residues: CASTSGQGITYGYTF.

This clone was recorded only once. The rearrangement links TRBV5-1 to TRBJ2-6; D is perhaps TRBD2 (6 bases). Germline V gene sequence: CDR1 SGHRS, CDR2 YFSETQ. V shed 4 bases and J shed 0 bases, with 20 bases lying between them. This CDR3 spans 19 amino acids. CDR3 coding DNA: TGCGCCAGCAGCCCACGGTACGGGACTGCTCCCTCTGGGGCCAACGTCCTGACTTTC. Translating it yields CASSPRYGTAPSGANVLTF. Looking up the rest from reference TRBV5-1 and TRBJ2-6 gives the full variable domain: KAGVTQTPRYLIKTRGQQVTLSCSPISGHRSVSWYQQTPGQGLQFLFEYFSETQRNKGNFPGRFSGRQFSNSRSEMNVSTLELGDSALYLCASSPRYGTAPSGANVLTFGAGSRLTVL.

This clone was observed a single time. This rearrangement joins TRBV6-2 or TRBV6-3 to TRBJ2-5, with TRBD2 matching 13 bases. J lost 2 bases, V lost 4 bases, and 4 bases had no gene match. Germline CDR1 MNHEY, CDR2 SVGEGT. The CDR3 loop spans 16 amino acids. The chain's CDR3 is CASSFGLAGAQETQYF. The DNA for the CDR3 is TGTGCCAGCAGTTTCGGACTAGCGGGGGCTCAAGAGACCCAGTACTTC.

The chain joins TRBV11-3 to TRBJ1-2; 7 nucleotides agree with TRBD1. The CDR3 is made up of 16 amino acids. The trim removed 0 bases at V and 4 bases at J, leaving 8 bases unmatched. CDR1 SGHNT and CDR2 YENEEA come from the germline V gene. CDR3 protein: CASSLDRDSFIYGYTF. CDR3 DNA: TGTGCCAGCAGCTTAGACCGGGACAGCTTCATCTATGGCTACACCTTC.

The V gene is TRBV30, the J gene TRBJ1-5; no clear D. V lost 5 bases to trimming and J lost 3 bases, with 11 bases between them. The V gene's germline CDR1 is GTSNPN and CDR2 SVGIG (reference sequence). This CDR3 has 13 residues. In DNA, the CDR3 is TGTGCCTGGGCTGACGGAGCCAATCAGCCCCAGCATTTT. Protein: CAWADGANQPQHF. Complete variable domain (other parts from reference TRBV30 and TRBJ1-5): SQTIHQWPATLVQPVGSPLSLECTVEGTSNPNLYWYRQAAGRGLQLLFYSVGIGQISSEVPQNLSASRPQDRQFILSSKKLLLSDSGFYLCAWADGANQPQHFGDGTRLSIL.

This clone has a single count. The chain employs TRBV18 and TRBJ1-2, with a weak D call TRBD1 (6 bases). The germline V gene has CDR1 KGHSH and CDR2 LQKENI. Trimming left V 0 bases short and J 4 bases short, with 18 bases between. The CDR3 runs 17 residues. CDR3 in DNA: TGTGCCAGCTCACCACCCATCCCCGGACAGCCATTCTATGGCTACACCTTC. It yields the protein CASSPPIPGQPFYGYTF.

J is TRBJ1-5 and V is TRBV3-1 (or the pseudogene TRBV3-2); D is uncertain. Trimming took off 4 bases at V and 6 bases at J, with 10 bases between the two ends. The V gene's germline CDR1 is LGHDT and CDR2 YNNKEL (reference sequence). The CDR3 has 13 amino acids. The CDR3 protein is CASSPKRGQPQHF. The CDR3 DNA sequence: TGTGCCAGCAGCCCAAAGCGCGGTCAGCCCCAGCATTTT.

The CDR3 DNA reads as TGCACCAGCAGCCCCTGGGGGAGGGAATACGAGCAGTACTTC. As protein: CTSSPWGREYEQYF. V is TRBV1 and J is TRBJ2-7; the D segment call TRBD2 is taken from the table without a DNA check. TRBV1 is shown as a pseudogene. The CDR3 extends over 14 amino acids.

The chain links TRBV11-3 to TRBJ2-1, with 9 bases matching TRBD1. V trimming: 5 bases; J trimming: 8 bases; junction bases outside the gene matches: 10. Germline V CDR1 and CDR2: SGHNT, YENEEA. This CDR3 has 15 amino acids. The CDR3 protein is CASSRRDRDVDEQFF. The CDR3 DNA follows: TGTGCCAGCAGCCGCCGGGACAGGGATGTCGATGAGCAGTTCTTC. The entire variable domain, with the rest obtained from reference TRBV11-3 and TRBJ2-1, is as follows: EAGVVQSPRYKIIEKKQPVAFWCNPISGHNTLYWYLQNLGQGPELLIRYENEEAVDDSQLPKDRFSAERLKGVDSTLKIQPAELGDSAVYLCASSRRDRDVDEQFFGPGTRLTVL.

The chain combines TRBV6-4 with TRBJ1-6; the D gene is possibly TRBD1 (5 bases). CDR3 size: 15 residues. Germline CDR1 MRHNA, CDR2 SNTAGT. Trimming removed 6 bases at V and 7 bases at J, with 16 bases between. This chain's CDR3 is CASRNLDWGNSPLHF. In nucleotides, the CDR3 is TGTGCCAGCAGGAACCTGGATTGGGGCAATTCACCCCTCCACTTT.

Notes on this clone: A junction end diverges from the germline sequence, so it may reflect a read error. V usage is TRBV2 and J usage is TRBJ1-1, with 9 bases identical to TRBD1. This CDR3 comprises 12 residues. Germline lookup yields CDR1 SNHLY and CDR2 FYNNEI. This chain's CDR3 is CASSELRTGARF. The CDR3 DNA is TGTGCCAGCAGTGAATTAAGGACAGGGGCGAGATTT.

In this sample, this clone turned up many times. The rearrangement links TRBV12-3 or TRBV12-4 to TRBJ1-2; D remains ambiguous. V was trimmed by 3 bases and J by 5 bases, leaving 4 bases between them. CDR3 length: 11 residues. This CDR3 reads CASSLSYGYTF. The CDR3 coding sequence is TGTGCCAGCAGTTTGAGTTATGGCTACACCTTC.